The 2 T cell receptor beta chains reported below all come from one sample, sequenced in a study of OX40 agonist ivuxolimab in advanced cancers. TCRdb keeps only in-frame clones here, not all; method: immunoSEQ multiplex PCR. The profile shows 87,000 or so clones, approximately 87% of them singletons. Sample: CD4+ or CD8+ T cells sorted from blood, taken in a trial of the OX40 agonist ivuxolimab. The receptors originated from an adult with an advanced solid tumor such as melanoma, head and neck, liver or kidney cancer.

CDR3 region: CASSSQGATYEQYF. The DNA for the CDR3 is TGCGCCAGCAGCTCGCAGGGGGCCACCTACGAGCAGTACTTC. The rearrangement uses TRBV5-1 and TRBJ2-7; 8 bases map to TRBD1. Trimming removed 3 bases from V and 2 bases from J; junction bases left unmatched: 4. This CDR3 contains 14 residues. Germline-derived CDR1 and CDR2 are SGHRS and YFSETQ.

CDR3 sequence reads: CASSWDRDTEAFF. For the CDR3, the DNA is TGTGCCAGCAGTTGGGACAGGGACACTGAAGCTTTCTTT. The V and J genes are TRBV6-4 and TRBJ1-1; 9 bases match TRBD1. The length of the CDR3 is 13 residues. Germline CDR1 is MRHNA and CDR2 is SNTAGT. J lost 3 bases, V lost 5 bases, and 1 base had no gene match.